The clone carrying this TCR beta chain appeared many times. Its specificity is not known. This entry belongs to a study of T cell repertoires in cytomegalovirus infection. Points from the study as a whole: HLA-C-restricted CMV clonotypes gave the most frequent clonotype in two of eight donors.

Germline values: CDR1 SGHTA, CDR2 FQGNSA. The CDR3 has 15 amino acids. V dropped 5 bases and J dropped 5; count of bases not matched to a gene: 9. TCRdb re-derived calls from the reads in MiXCR, one entry per CDR3 protein. The sample holds 300,000 to 400,000 distinct CDR3 sequences, around 25% seen once. This specimen was cultured PBMCs, taken from culture after CMV antigen stimulation. This rearrangement joins TRBV7-2 to TRBJ1-5, with 7 bases fitting TRBD1. This receptor was obtained from a human donor in good health (CMV status not recorded). Some clones in this sample may be carry-over from other donors' samples. CDR3 protein: CASSLQRGGYQPQHF. CDR3 nucleotides: TGTGCCAGCAGCCTCCAACGAGGGGGCTATCAGCCCCAGCATTTT.